This passage covers 30 T cell receptor beta chains from one sample sequenced in a study of PD-1 blockade in mismatch repair-deficient tumors. Repertoires were generated with immunoSEQ multiplex PCR, while TCRdb's copy carries only in-frame clones and drops some. The sample shows tens of thousands of clones, about four fifths of them seen only once. Material: peripheral blood, obtained 44 weeks after starting pembrolizumab. These TCRs come from an adult with mismatch repair-deficient cancer.

This chain links TRBV5-4 with TRBJ1-1; 8 nucleotides match TRBD1. From germline, CDR1 is SGHNT and CDR2 YYREEE (reference sequence). The CDR3 consists of 16 residues. Unmatched junction bases numbered 4, after V lost 0 bases and J lost 0 bases. DNA for the CDR3: TGTGCCAGCAGCTTGGGTACGGACAGGGTGAACACTGAAGCTTTCTTT. Translated, it gives CASSLGTDRVNTEAFF.

The V call is TRBV10-1, the J call TRBJ2-4; a possible D gene is TRBD2 (6 bases). The CDR3 runs to 16 residues. V was trimmed by 1 base and J by 0 bases, leaving 10 bases between them. Germline CDR1 reads WNHNN; CDR2 reads SYGVQD (reference sequence). This CDR3 reads CASSELSSEAKNIQYF. CDR3 bases: TGCGCCAGCAGTGAGTTGTCTAGCGAAGCCAAAAACATTCAGTACTTC.

The rearrangement uses TRBV7-2 and TRBJ2-3, with TRBD1 matching 9 bases. This CDR3 is built from 16 residues. Germline CDR1 reads SGHTA; CDR2 reads FQGNSA. V was pared by 3 bases and J by 2 bases, with 6 bases of the junction left unmatched. The CDR3 reads CASSLGTGRVTDTQYF. The DNA of the CDR3 is TGTGCCAGCAGCTTGGGGACAGGGAGGGTCACAGATACGCAGTATTTT.

This chain uses TRBV6-6 with TRBJ2-2; D is undetermined. CDR1 is MNHNY, CDR2 SVGAGI, per germline (reference sequence). The germline V and J ends were trimmed by 8 bases and 9 bases, with 10 bases remaining between them. The CDR3 runs to 11 residues. CDR3 nucleotides: TGTGCCAGCGGCCCCGCTTGGGAGCTGTTTTTT. It specifies CASGPAWELFF.

The genes are TRBV11-2 and TRBJ2-5, with TRBD2 as a possible D gene (6 bases). CDR3 length: 19 residues. Looked up from germline, CDR1 is SGHAT and CDR2 is FQNNGV. The V end was cut by 0 bases, the J end by 3 bases, with 23 bases between. CDR3 DNA: TGTGCCAGCAGCTTAGATACGTCAAAACGGGAGTTAGAGGAAGAGACCCAGTACTTC. Translating it yields CASSLDTSKRELEEETQYF.

This rearrangement joins TRBV30 to TRBJ2-3; 7 nucleotides agree with TRBD2. Germline V gene sequence: CDR1 GTSNPN, CDR2 SVGIG (reference sequence). J lost 4 bases, V lost 2 bases, and 6 bases had no gene match. This CDR3 has 14 amino acids. The CDR3: CAWSPAGRSDTQYF. CDR3 nucleotide sequence: TGTGCCTGGAGTCCAGCGGGGCGCTCAGATACGCAGTATTTT.

J is TRBJ2-6 and V is TRBV7-2; D call uncertain. Germline-derived CDR1 and CDR2 are SGHTA and FQGNSA. V was trimmed by 4 bases and J by 1 base, leaving 5 bases between them. The CDR3 extends over 14 amino acids. This CDR3 reads CASSSWSGANVLTF. DNA of the CDR3: TGTGCCAGCAGCTCTTGGTCTGGGGCCAACGTCCTGACTTTC.

J is TRBJ2-5 and V is TRBV9, with TRBD2 matching over 8 bases. This CDR3 has 15 amino acids. J lost 7 bases, V lost 0 bases, and 8 bases had no gene match. CDR1 SGDLS and CDR2 YYNGEE come from the germline V gene. DNA for the CDR3: TGTGCCAGCAGCGTAGGGATTAGCGGGATTGGGACCCAGTACTTC. Residues: CASSVGISGIGTQYF. Looking up the rest from reference TRBV9 and TRBJ2-5 gives the full variable domain: DSGVTQTPKHLITATGQRVTLRCSPRSGDLSVYWYQQSLDQGLQFLIQYYNGEERAKGNILERFSAQQFPDLHSELNLSSLELGDSALYFCASSVGISGIGTQYFGPGTRLLVL.

This clone was detected only once. The chain combines TRBV2 with TRBJ2-5; TRBD1 might be the D (6 bases). This CDR3 has 14 amino acids. CDR1 SNHLY and CDR2 FYNNEI come from the germline V gene. V lost 5 bases and J lost 0, with 10 bases in between. CDR3 in DNA: TGTGCCAGCAGTTACACAGGGAACCAAGAGACCCAGTACTTC. As protein: CASSYTGNQETQYF. Full variable domain (missing parts from reference TRBV2 and TRBJ2-5): EPEVTQTPSHQVTQMGQEVILRCVPISNHLYFYWYRQILGQKVEFLVSFYNNEISEKSEIFDDQFSVERPDGSNFTLKIRSTKLEDSAMYFCASSYTGNQETQYFGPGTRLLVL.

The rearrangement uses TRBV18 and TRBJ2-5; D is perhaps TRBD2 (5 bases). The germline V and J ends were trimmed by 6 bases and 2 bases, with 16 bases remaining between them. CDR1 and CDR2 (germline): KGHSH, LQKENI. The CDR3 contains 15 residues. CDR3 nucleotides: TGTGCCAGCTCCTTACGAGGGTTGGGGCAAGAGACCCAGTACTTC. It is translated as CASSLRGLGQETQYF.

This clone was observed once. The chain joins TRBV7-2 to TRBJ1-2, with unresolved D. This CDR3 has 13 residues. Germline V gene sequence: CDR1 SGHTA, CDR2 FQGNSA. V lost 1 base and J lost 8, with 11 bases in between. The CDR3 reads CASSLDTPRGYTF. The CDR3 bases are TGTGCCAGCAGCTTAGACACACCACGGGGCTACACCTTC. Full variable domain (outside the CDR3, taken from reference TRBV7-2 and TRBJ1-2): GAGVSQSPSNKVTEKGKDVELRCDPISGHTALYWYRQSLGQGLEFLIYFQGNSAPDKSGLPSDRFSAERTGGSVSTLTIQRTQQEDSAVYLCASSLDTPRGYTFGSGTRLTVV.

The V gene is TRBV7-9, the J gene TRBJ2-7, with TRBD1 identical over 11 bases. The V segment lost 6 bases and the J segment 3 bases; nucleotides outside the gene matches: 4. Per germline, CDR1 SEHNR and CDR2 FQNEAQ (reference sequence). The CDR3 contains 14 residues. The CDR3 sequence: CASRPGQGGYEQYF. For the CDR3, the DNA is TGTGCCAGCAGGCCGGGACAGGGGGGCTACGAGCAGTACTTC.

The CDR3 DNA follows: TGTGCCAGCAGTGGGATCGTGAGCACAGATACGCAGTATTTT. As protein: CASSGIVSTDTQYF. The V call is TRBV6-1, the J call TRBJ2-3; D gene uncertain. Germline V gives CDR1 MNHNS, CDR2 SASEGT. This CDR3 spans 14 amino acids. The germline V and J ends were trimmed by 4 bases and 0 bases, with 8 bases remaining between them.

The V gene is TRBV6-5, the J gene TRBJ2-5; 7 nucleotides align to TRBD2. Germline V gene lookup returns CDR1 MNHEY and CDR2 SVGAGI. J gave up 7 bases and V 0 bases, and 11 bases lay outside the gene matches. This CDR3 is built from 16 residues. The CDR3 is CASSYSSLTSGGTQYF. Written as DNA, the CDR3 is TGTGCCAGCAGTTACTCTTCCCTGACCTCGGGGGGGACCCAGTACTTC.

The chain uses TRBV4-1 and TRBJ2-3; no reliable D call. Germline loops: CDR1 MGHRA, CDR2 YSYEKL. The CDR3 has 15 amino acids. Trimming shortened V by 1 base and J by 2 bases, and 10 bases separated the two germline ends. CDR3 coding DNA: TGCGCCAGCAGCCAAGTACTGCCCTCCACAGATACGCAGTATTTT. This encodes CASSQVLPSTDTQYF.

V usage is TRBV6-4 and J usage is TRBJ2-1, with 11 positions matching TRBD2. The CDR3 totals 15 residues. Germline-derived CDR1 and CDR2 are MRHNA and SNTAGT. The V and J ends lost 5 bases and 3 bases, in that order; junction bases with no gene match: 3. The CDR3 coding sequence is TGTGCCAGCAGTCAAACTAGCGGGAGCTACAATGAGCAGTTCTTC. As protein: CASSQTSGSYNEQFF.

This sequence joins TRBV7-9 and TRBJ2-2; perhaps TRBD2 as D (6 bases). Germline V gene sequence: CDR1 SEHNR, CDR2 FQNEAQ (reference sequence). V lost 5 bases and J lost 6, with 22 bases in between. The CDR3 is 17 amino acids. The CDR3 bases are TGTGCCAGCAGCCGAACGGAGGGACGGGTCCGTCCCGGGGAGCTGTTTTTT. It specifies CASSRTEGRVRPGELFF.

This rearrangement joins TRBV25-1 to TRBJ2-7; the match to TRBD1 covers 9 bases. Germline CDR1 MGHDK, CDR2 SYGVNS. The CDR3 extends over 15 amino acids. Trimming took 6 bases from V and 1 from J; bases not matched to a gene: 7. CDR3 protein: CASSRPGQGSYEQYF. DNA for the CDR3: TGTGCCAGCAGCCGCCCGGGACAGGGATCCTACGAGCAGTACTTC.

This clone was detected only once. The rearrangement joins TRBV6-1 to TRBJ1-1, with D possibly TRBD1 on 6 matching bases. The ends were cut back, 4 bases at V and 2 bases at J, with 14 bases in the middle. CDR3 length: 15 residues. CDR1 and CDR2 (germline): MNHNS, SASEGT. The CDR3 region is CASSAPETGNTEAFF. CDR3 coding DNA: TGTGCCAGCAGTGCCCCCGAGACAGGCAACACTGAAGCTTTCTTT.

J is TRBJ2-7 and V is TRBV9; D is undetermined. CDR1 is SGDLS and CDR2 is YYNGEE in the germline V gene. V lost 0 bases and J 1 base, leaving 8 bases between the germline ends. The CDR3 consists of 14 residues. Here the CDR3 reads CASSVGVRSYEQYF. CDR3 in DNA: TGTGCCAGCAGCGTAGGGGTCAGGTCCTACGAGCAGTACTTC.

The rearrangement links TRBV7-2 to TRBJ2-3; D remains unclear. CDR1 and CDR2 (germline): SGHTA, FQGNSA. This CDR3 has 17 amino acids. Trimming took off 1 base at V and 2 bases at J, with 16 bases between the two ends. Here the CDR3 DNA reads TGTGCCAGCAGCTTAGGGTCCGGCACACCACTCACAGATACGCAGTATTTT. Its protein is CASSLGSGTPLTDTQYF.

CDR3 bases: TGTGCCAGCAGGCCCCAGGGCGCAAGGGGCTACGAGCAGTACTTC. Its translation is CASRPQGARGYEQYF. The V call is TRBV28, the J call TRBJ2-7; D possibly corresponds to TRBD1 (5 bases). V was pared by 6 bases and J by 3 bases, with 18 bases between. Germline CDR1 MDHEN, CDR2 SYDVKM. The CDR3 is 15 amino acids.

The CDR3 sequence is CASSLVVGSTDTQYF. DNA of the CDR3: TGCGCCAGCAGCTTGGTGGTCGGGAGCACAGATACGCAGTATTTT. V is TRBV5-1 and J is TRBJ2-3; D unclear. V was clipped by 0 bases and J by 0 bases, with 8 bases between them. The CDR3 length is 15 residues. CDR1 and CDR2 from the germline V gene are SGHRS and YFSETQ.

The chain couples TRBV10-2 to TRBJ2-1; 7 nucleotides align to TRBD1. The germline gives CDR1 WSHSY, CDR2 SAAADI. The V gene end was trimmed by 6 bases and the J gene end by 5 bases; junction bases not matched to a gene: 7. There are 14 residues in the CDR3. CDR3 residues: CASRETGWNNEQFF. CDR3 DNA sequence: TGCGCCAGCAGAGAGACAGGGTGGAACAATGAGCAGTTCTTC.

This chain uses TRBV19 with TRBJ1-1; no clear D. CDR1 LNHDA and CDR2 SQIVND come from the germline V gene (reference sequence). The CDR3 is made up of 14 amino acids. The V end lost 3 bases, the J end lost 1 base, and 9 bases lay between the germline ends. Here the CDR3 DNA reads TGTGCCAGTAGTATCCCCGGCAAGAACACTGAAGCTTTCTTT. Amino acids: CASSIPGKNTEAFF.

The chain carries TRBV7-3 and TRBJ1-1; D gene unclear. Trimming removed 2 bases from V and 6 bases from J, with 13 bases in between. This CDR3 comprises 14 residues. Germline V CDR1 and CDR2: SGHTA, FQGTGA. The CDR3 bases are TGTGCCAGCAGCTTACACGGGGATGGGGCTGAAGCTTTCTTT. Protein: CASSLHGDGAEAFF.

This clone has more than one count but fewer than ten. The chain employs TRBV11-2 and TRBJ2-5; a weak D match, TRBD2 (5 bases). The germline CDR1 and CDR2 sequences are SGHAT and FQNNGV. The CDR3 consists of 11 residues. V lost 5 bases and J lost 7, with 8 bases in between. The DNA for the CDR3 is TGTGCCAGCAGCGCCGCGGGGACCCAGTACTTC. This encodes CASSAAGTQYF.

J is TRBJ2-2 and V is TRBV18, with D possibly being TRBD2 (5 bases). The CDR3 has 14 amino acids. The V gene's germline CDR1 is KGHSH and CDR2 LQKENI. The V end was cut by 3 bases, the J end by 3 bases, with 8 bases between. The CDR3 nucleotides are TGTGCCAGCTCACCCGCCGGGGACACCGGGGAGCTGTTTTTT. This encodes CASSPAGDTGELFF.

This clone was observed a handful of times. The chain links TRBV15 to TRBJ2-1; no clear D. CDR1 is LNHNV and CDR2 is YYDKDF in the germline V gene (reference sequence). CDR3 length: 11 residues. The V end lost 3 bases, the J end lost 10 bases, and 7 bases lay between the germline ends. The chain's CDR3 is CATSSRLEQFF. CDR3 DNA sequence: TGTGCCACCAGCAGTCGTTTGGAGCAGTTCTTC.

This clone was detected once. The chain is built from TRBV30 and TRBJ2-1; 15 nucleotides align to TRBD2. With V trimmed by 2 bases and J by 0 bases, 14 bases remained unmatched. Germline CDR1 and CDR2: GTSNPN and SVGIG (reference sequence). The CDR3 covers 21 residues. CDR3 sequence: CAWSPLSGLAGGKGSYNEQFF. The CDR3 DNA sequence: TGTGCCTGGAGTCCCTTATCGGGACTAGCGGGAGGTAAGGGCTCCTACAATGAGCAGTTCTTC. The full variable domain, in which reference TRBV30 and TRBJ2-1 provide the parts outside the CDR3, is SQTIHQWPATLVQPVGSPLSLECTVEGTSNPNLYWYRQAAGRGLQLLFYSVGIGQISSEVPQNLSASRPQDRQFILSSKKLLLSDSGFYLCAWSPLSGLAGGKGSYNEQFFGPGTRLTVL.